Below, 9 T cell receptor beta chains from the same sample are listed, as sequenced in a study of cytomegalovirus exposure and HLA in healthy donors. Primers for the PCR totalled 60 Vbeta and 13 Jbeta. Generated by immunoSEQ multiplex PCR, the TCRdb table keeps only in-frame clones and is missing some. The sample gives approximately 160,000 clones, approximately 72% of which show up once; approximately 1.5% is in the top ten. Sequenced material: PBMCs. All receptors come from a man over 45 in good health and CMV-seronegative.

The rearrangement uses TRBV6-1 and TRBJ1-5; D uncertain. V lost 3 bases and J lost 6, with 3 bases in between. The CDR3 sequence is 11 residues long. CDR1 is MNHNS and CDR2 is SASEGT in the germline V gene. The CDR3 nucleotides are TGTGCCAGCAGTGACGTTCAGCCCCAGCATTTT. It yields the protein CASSDVQPQHF.

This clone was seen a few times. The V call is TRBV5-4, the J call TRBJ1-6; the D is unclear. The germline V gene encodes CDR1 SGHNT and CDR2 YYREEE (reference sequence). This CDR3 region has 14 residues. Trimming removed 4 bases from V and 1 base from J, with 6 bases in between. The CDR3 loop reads CASSAGSYNSPLHF. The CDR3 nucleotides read TGTGCCAGCAGCGCAGGTTCCTATAATTCACCCCTCCACTTT.

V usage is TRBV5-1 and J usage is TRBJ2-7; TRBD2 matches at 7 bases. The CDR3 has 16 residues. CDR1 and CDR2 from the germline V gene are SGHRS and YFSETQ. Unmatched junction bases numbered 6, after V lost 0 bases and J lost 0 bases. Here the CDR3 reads CASSLDPAGSSYEQYF. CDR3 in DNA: TGCGCCAGCAGCTTGGATCCAGCGGGAAGCTCCTACGAGCAGTACTTC.

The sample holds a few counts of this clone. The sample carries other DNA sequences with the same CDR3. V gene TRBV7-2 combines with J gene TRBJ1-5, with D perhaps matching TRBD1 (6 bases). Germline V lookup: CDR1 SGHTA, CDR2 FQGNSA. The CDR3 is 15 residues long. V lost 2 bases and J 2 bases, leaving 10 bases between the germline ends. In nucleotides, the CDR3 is TGTGCCAGCAGCTTAAGACAGGTCGGCAATCAGCCCCAGCATTTT. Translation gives CASSLRQVGNQPQHF.

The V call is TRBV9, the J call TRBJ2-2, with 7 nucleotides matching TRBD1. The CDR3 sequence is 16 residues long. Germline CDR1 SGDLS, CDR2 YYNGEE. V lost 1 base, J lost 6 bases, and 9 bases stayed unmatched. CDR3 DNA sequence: TGTGCCAGCAGCGTAAAGGGGGCGAATCCCCCCGGGGAGCTGTTTTTT. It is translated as CASSVKGANPPGELFF. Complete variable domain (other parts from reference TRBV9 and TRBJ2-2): DSGVTQTPKHLITATGQRVTLRCSPRSGDLSVYWYQQSLDQGLQFLIQYYNGEERAKGNILERFSAQQFPDLHSELNLSSLELGDSALYFCASSVKGANPPGELFFGEGSRLTVL.

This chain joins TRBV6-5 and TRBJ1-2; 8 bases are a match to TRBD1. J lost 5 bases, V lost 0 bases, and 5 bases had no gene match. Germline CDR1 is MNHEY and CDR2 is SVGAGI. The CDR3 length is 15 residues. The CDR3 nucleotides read TGTGCCAGCAGTTACTCCCGAAACAGGGGGTATGGCTACACCTTC. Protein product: CASSYSRNRGYGYTF.

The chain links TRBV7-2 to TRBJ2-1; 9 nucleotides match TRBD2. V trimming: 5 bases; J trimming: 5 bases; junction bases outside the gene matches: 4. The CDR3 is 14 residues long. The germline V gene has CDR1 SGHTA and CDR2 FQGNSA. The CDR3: CASSPQRGDNEQFF. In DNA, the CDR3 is TGTGCCAGCAGCCCCCAGCGGGGGGACAATGAGCAGTTCTTC.

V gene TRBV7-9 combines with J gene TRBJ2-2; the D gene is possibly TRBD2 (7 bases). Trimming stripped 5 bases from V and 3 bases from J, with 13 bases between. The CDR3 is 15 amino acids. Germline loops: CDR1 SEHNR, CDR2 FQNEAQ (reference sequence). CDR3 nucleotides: TGTGCCAGCAGCCTTCAAGGGGGGGACACCGGGGAGCTGTTTTTT. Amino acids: CASSLQGGDTGELFF.

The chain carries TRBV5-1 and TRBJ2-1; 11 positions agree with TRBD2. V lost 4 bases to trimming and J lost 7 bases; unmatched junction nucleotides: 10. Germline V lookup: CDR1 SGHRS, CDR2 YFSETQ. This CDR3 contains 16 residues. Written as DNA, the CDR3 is TGCGCCAGCAGCACCCCGGAGACTAGCGGGGCAAATGAGCAGTTCTTC. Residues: CASSTPETSGANEQFF. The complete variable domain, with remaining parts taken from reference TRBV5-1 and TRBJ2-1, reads KAGVTQTPRYLIKTRGQQVTLSCSPISGHRSVSWYQQTPGQGLQFLFEYFSETQRNKGNFPGRFSGRQFSNSRSEMNVSTLELGDSALYLCASSTPETSGANEQFFGPGTRLTVL.